The 5 T cell receptor beta chains below all came from one sample that was sequenced in a study of blood T cells in healthy people across ages. The authors ran a second PCR of roughly 7 to 11 cycles using a sample-barcoded 5' primer and a J-beta primer mix. TCRdb redid the calling of the 5' RACE reads with MiXCR, one entry per CDR3 protein. The sample lists around 1,800,000 distinct CDR3 sequences, about two fifths occurring once. The specimen sequenced was blood. The receptors stem from a human donor in good health.

The genes are TRBV5-1 and TRBJ2-7; TRBD1 or TRBD2 may be the D gene (5 bases each). Germline values: CDR1 SGHRS, CDR2 YFSETQ. V was shortened by 4 bases and J by 3 bases, with 14 bases between the two germline ends. CDR3 length equals 14 residues. The CDR3, as DNA: TGCGCCAGCAGCGGGGGAGACGGAATCTACGAGCAGTACTTC. Its translation: CASSGGDGIYEQYF. Using reference TRBV5-1 and TRBJ2-7 for the parts outside the CDR3, the full variable domain is KAGVTQTPRYLIKTRGQQVTLSCSPISGHRSVSWYQQTPGQGLQFLFEYFSETQRNKGNFPGRFSGRQFSNSRSEMNVSTLELGDSALYLCASSGGDGIYEQYFGPGTRLTVT.

The gene calls are TRBV6-5 and TRBJ1-1; TRBD1 agrees at 7 bases. This CDR3 comprises 15 residues. The V and J ends lost 5 bases and 6 bases, in that order; junction bases with no gene match: 12. The germline gives CDR1 MNHEY, CDR2 SVGAGI. In DNA form, the CDR3 reads TGTGCCAGCAGTCAAGACAGGGCGCCGAGTCCTGAAGCTTTCTTT. Its protein is CASSQDRAPSPEAFF.

This clonotype has just a few counts. The CDR3 nucleotides read TGTGCCAGCAGTCGAGACGGGTACAATGAGCAGTACTTC. It encodes CASSRDGYNEQYF. The V call is TRBV6-5, the J call TRBJ2-5; D gene uncertain. The CDR3 is 13 amino acids. V was pared by 5 bases and J by 11 bases, with 18 bases between. In germline, CDR1 is MNHEY, CDR2 SVGAGI.

V gene TRBV5-5 combines with J gene TRBJ2-3, with a tentative D call TRBD1 (6 bases). This CDR3 region has 17 residues. The V end was cut by 4 bases, the J end by 1 base, with 19 bases between. Germline V CDR1 and CDR2: SGHKS, YYEKEE (reference sequence). The CDR3 is CASSDYRDGKGTDTQYF. The CDR3 region has the DNA TGTGCCAGCAGCGATTACAGGGACGGGAAAGGCACAGATACGCAGTATTTT.

The genes are TRBV7-2 and TRBJ2-5, with D hard to call. The V end lost 0 bases, the J end lost 2 bases, and 10 bases lay between the germline ends. Looked up from germline, CDR1 is SGHTA and CDR2 is FQGNSA. This CDR3 has 15 amino acids. CDR3 sequence (DNA): TGTGCCAGCAGCTTAGCGGCGGTCAGGCAAGAGACCCAGTACTTC. Its protein product is CASSLAAVRQETQYF.